This T cell receptor (beta chain) derives from a study of T cell repertoires in cytomegalovirus infection (dated by TCRdb to the late 2010s). Looking at the study overall: Recently identified HLA-C-restricted CMV epitopes, whose presentation resists viral immunomodulation, were targeted by peptide stimulations together with well-studied HLA-B-restricted epitopes. Donor HLA type was relevant to the analysis, because carriage of CMV infection together with the matching HLA type was indicated by public TCR beta signatures. The full study reports these points: In the ex vivo response, HLA-C-restricted CMV-specific TCR beta clonotypes were dominant, and in two of eight donors the single most frequent clonotype came from this HLA-C-restricted group. In both this cohort and an independent cohort of 352 donors, the cumulative frequency of public TCR beta family members distinguished carriers of CMV infection plus the relevant HLA type.

The CDR3 runs 17 amino acids, cysteine and phenylalanine included. Just CDR3 DNA is preserved here, 51 bases in frame from base 1. For this chain, trimming is 3 bases at the V end and 6 bases at the J end, and the number of junction bases without a gene match is 9. Based on the germline V gene, the CDR1 and CDR2 sequences are SGHVS and FNYEAQ. This clonotype appeared a few times. It lacks a known antigen. No much larger clone is present one base from it, and per-base qualities are unavailable. Sequencing instrument: Illumina HiSeq 1500. The public reads were quality trimmed at Q25 with fastp and then assembled into clones with MiXCR by TCRdb, keeping productive beta chains. Each CDR3 protein gets just one entry, which takes the most common genes and DNA from the rows behind it. This sample is represented by around 500,000 distinct CDR3 sequences; roughly 42% of them were singletons. The ten largest clonotypes hold 43% of the sample.

The meaning of the sample's treatment or condition label: in vitro stimulation with specific CMV peptide epitopes to enrich CMV-specific T cells. The material sequenced was cultured PBMCs, taken from culture after CMV antigen stimulation. The V gene is TRBV7-6 and the J gene is TRBJ2-1; 12 junctional bases match TRBD2. The clonotype originates from a human donor in good health (CMV status not recorded). Some clones in this sample may be carry-over from other donors' samples. The CDR3 region has the sequence CASSFRPSSGRGNEQFF. The bases are TGTGCCAGCAGCTTTAGGCCATCTAGCGGGAGGGGCAATGAGCAGTTCTTC.